Following are 22 T cell receptor beta chains from one sample sequenced in a study of blood T cell repertoires in COVID-19. Assay: immunoSEQ multiplex PCR; the TCRdb copy retains only in-frame clones and omits some. This table has approximately 74,000 clones, 80% to 90% appearing once. Sequencing was carried out using peripheral blood. These receptors all stem from an elderly woman with active or convalescent COVID-19.

The genes are TRBV18 and TRBJ2-3, with TRBD1 matching over 7 bases. This CDR3 region has 14 residues. V lost 2 bases to trimming and J lost 5 bases; unmatched junction nucleotides: 4. Germline CDR1 and CDR2: KGHSH and LQKENI. The CDR3 DNA reads as TGTGCCAGCTCACCAAGCAGGGGGTTAGATACGCAGTATTTT. Translated: CASSPSRGLDTQYF.

The chain links TRBV4-1 to TRBJ1-1, with 8 nucleotides matching TRBD1. J gave up 4 bases and V 3 bases, and 4 bases lay outside the gene matches. CDR1 is MGHRA and CDR2 is YSYEKL in the germline V gene. The CDR3 extends over 14 amino acids. Here the CDR3 DNA reads TGCGCCAGCAGCCATACACAGGGGGGCACTGAAGCTTTCTTT. Its translation is CASSHTQGGTEAFF.

The CDR3 DNA reads as TGCGCCAGCAGCTTCGGGTACACAGATACGCAGTATTTT. Protein product: CASSFGYTDTQYF. The chain has TRBV5-1 and TRBJ2-3; no firm D call. The germline gives CDR1 SGHRS, CDR2 YFSETQ. V lost 2 bases and J lost 2, with 6 bases in between. The CDR3 spans 13 residues.

V is TRBV4-3 and J is TRBJ1-3; unclear D gene. This CDR3 comprises 14 residues. Germline assignment: CDR1 LGHNA and CDR2 YSLEER. Trimming pared 4 bases from V and 0 bases from J, leaving 7 bases between. This CDR3 reads CASSPESSGNTIYF. CDR3 sequence (DNA): TGCGCCAGCAGCCCAGAGAGCTCTGGAAACACCATATATTTT.

V gene TRBV5-5 combines with J gene TRBJ1-2; no definite D call. V lost 0 bases and J 2 bases, leaving 8 bases between the germline ends. CDR3 length: 14 residues. The V gene's germline CDR1 is SGHKS and CDR2 YYEKEE (reference sequence). The CDR3 DNA sequence: TGTGCCAGCAGCTTGGAGTTGGCCAACTATGGCTACACCTTC. Amino acids: CASSLELANYGYTF.

The chain uses TRBV2 and TRBJ1-1, with a weak D call TRBD1 (5 bases). Germline V gives CDR1 SNHLY, CDR2 FYNNEI. V was pared by 6 bases and J by 11 bases, with 13 bases between. CDR3 length equals 11 residues. CDR3: CASSQTKGAFF. CDR3 nucleotide sequence: TGTGCCAGCAGCCAGACAAAGGGGGCTTTCTTT.

This chain joins TRBV5-4 and TRBJ2-7, with D hard to call. The V end was cut by 1 base, the J end by 6 bases, with 11 bases between. The CDR3 runs to 13 residues. Germline V gives CDR1 SGHNT, CDR2 YYREEE (reference sequence). This chain's CDR3 is CASSLSRKSEQYF. DNA for the CDR3: TGTGCCAGCAGCTTGTCACGTAAGAGCGAGCAGTACTTC.

The chain couples TRBV18 to TRBJ1-3, with unresolved D. The V gene's germline CDR1 is KGHSH and CDR2 LQKENI. The V gene lost 3 bases and the J gene lost 0 bases, with 6 bases spanning the gap. The CDR3 has 14 amino acids. The chain's CDR3 is CASSPADSGNTIYF. CDR3 nucleotide sequence: TGTGCCAGCTCACCGGCGGACTCTGGAAACACCATATATTTT.

The chain couples TRBV24-1 to TRBJ2-7; tentatively, D is TRBD2 (5 bases). The CDR3 is made up of 20 amino acids. V was pared by 9 bases and J by 4 bases, with 36 bases between. Germline V lookup: CDR1 KGHDR, CDR2 SFDVKD. The CDR3 spells CATRNTAFIRGKGSIYEQYF. In DNA, the CDR3 is TGTGCCACCCGGAACACGGCGTTTATACGAGGGAAGGGTTCTATTTACGAGCAGTACTTC.

The rearrangement joins TRBV7-9 to TRBJ1-2, with 10 bases identical to TRBD1. This CDR3 has 12 residues. CDR1 is SEHNR, CDR2 FQNEAQ, per germline (reference sequence). V gave up 1 base and J gave up 10 bases; unmatched junction bases: 0. The CDR3: CASSLGQGAYTF. The CDR3 region has the DNA TGTGCCAGCAGCTTAGGACAGGGGGCCTACACCTTC.

The chain combines TRBV5-1 with TRBJ2-3, with TRBD1 as a possible D gene (6 bases). Trimming removed 2 bases from V and 5 bases from J, with 6 bases in between. The CDR3 consists of 12 residues. The germline V gene has CDR1 SGHRS and CDR2 YFSETQ. The CDR3 DNA reads TGCGCCAGCAGCTTACAGGGAGATACGCAGTATTTT. Its protein is CASSLQGDTQYF.

Points on this clone: At the DNA level, this CDR3 is encoded by other sequences in the same sample as well. The V gene is TRBV4-2, the J gene TRBJ2-5, with 8 bases aligning to TRBD2. Germline assignment: CDR1 LGHNA and CDR2 YNFKEQ. The CDR3 has 14 amino acids. Trimming took 1 base from V and 5 from J; bases not matched to a gene: 3. The DNA for the CDR3 is TGTGCCAGCAGCCAAGGATCGGGGGGGGAGACCCAGTACTTC. Translating gives CASSQGSGGETQYF.

The chain combines TRBV18 with TRBJ2-1; TRBD2 might be the D (5 bases). V shed 6 bases and J shed 6 bases, with 21 bases lying between them. Germline CDR1 reads KGHSH; CDR2 reads LQKENI. The CDR3 totals 16 residues. The DNA for the CDR3 is TGTGCCAGCTCGCCGAATTCGTTAGGCGGGCTCAATGAGCAGTTCTTC. Its protein product is CASSPNSLGGLNEQFF.

As concerns this clone: Additional DNA sequences in this sample encode the identical CDR3. V gene TRBV5-4 combines with J gene TRBJ1-1; maybe TRBD1 (5 bases). The CDR3 length is 13 residues. Trimming removed 0 bases from V and 8 bases from J, with 11 bases in between. Germline V CDR1 and CDR2: SGHNT, YYREEE (reference sequence). The CDR3 here is CASSLEVTAEAFF. The DNA of the CDR3 is TGTGCCAGCAGCTTGGAGGTGACAGCCGAAGCTTTCTTT.

The chain has TRBV6-2 or TRBV6-3 and TRBJ2-7, with D possibly matching TRBD1 (5 bases). Germline V lookup: CDR1 MNHEY, CDR2 SVGEGT. The CDR3 is 14 residues long. Trimming shortened V by 6 bases and J by 4 bases, and 16 bases separated the two germline ends. The CDR3 reads CASSPTGVRYEQYF. The CDR3 DNA follows: TGTGCCAGCAGCCCCACAGGAGTGAGGTACGAGCAGTACTTC.

The V gene is TRBV5-1, the J gene TRBJ1-2; 8 bases are a match to TRBD1. CDR1 is SGHRS and CDR2 is YFSETQ in the germline V gene. The V segment lost 0 bases and the J segment 2 bases; nucleotides outside the gene matches: 3. This CDR3 is 15 amino acids long. This CDR3 is CASSLGQGANYGYTF. CDR3 DNA: TGCGCCAGCAGCTTGGGGCAGGGGGCGAACTATGGCTACACCTTC.

The V and J genes are TRBV6-1 and TRBJ2-3; D unresolved. Germline V gene sequence: CDR1 MNHNS, CDR2 SASEGT. The CDR3 totals 14 residues. V lost 2 bases and J 6 bases, leaving 12 bases between the germline ends. This chain's CDR3 is CASSEPFKADTQYF. CDR3 coding DNA: TGTGCCAGCAGTGAACCCTTCAAAGCGGATACGCAGTATTTT.

The rearrangement joins TRBV4-3 to TRBJ2-1, with D possibly being TRBD2 (5 bases). The germline V gene has CDR1 LGHNA and CDR2 YSLEER. The CDR3 consists of 15 residues. The V end was cut by 0 bases, the J end by 7 bases, with 13 bases between. CDR3 coding DNA: TGCGCCAGCAGCCAAGAATCTACTAGATTAAATGAGCAGTTCTTC. Protein: CASSQESTRLNEQFF.

This chain links TRBV19 with TRBJ2-1; a weak D match, TRBD2 (5 bases). This CDR3 is 15 amino acids long. Trimming left V 7 bases short and J 2 bases short, with 15 bases between. The germline CDR1 and CDR2 sequences are LNHDA and SQIVND (reference sequence). The CDR3 sequence is CASTLRASTYNEQFF. The CDR3, as DNA: TGTGCCAGTACCCTGAGGGCTAGCACCTACAATGAGCAGTTCTTC.

The chain couples TRBV29-1 to TRBJ2-5; perhaps TRBD2 as D (6 bases). The V gene lost 2 bases and the J gene lost 9 bases, with 10 bases spanning the gap. The CDR3 covers 11 residues. Looked up from germline, CDR1 is SQVTM and CDR2 is ANQGSEA. The CDR3: CSVERGEAQYF. In nucleotides, the CDR3 is TGCAGCGTTGAACGCGGGGAGGCCCAGTACTTC.

The CDR3 reads CASSLPGDTSYEQYF. CDR3 DNA: TGTGCCAGCAGTTTACCCGGGGACACTTCCTACGAGCAGTACTTC. The gene calls are TRBV28 and TRBJ2-7, with D possibly matching TRBD1 (6 bases). The CDR3 loop spans 15 amino acids. The germline V gene encodes CDR1 MDHEN and CDR2 SYDVKM. V lost 2 bases and J 1 base, leaving 12 bases between the germline ends. Looking up the rest from reference TRBV28 and TRBJ2-7 gives the full variable domain: DVKVTQSSRYLVKRTGEKVFLECVQDMDHENMFWYRQDPGLGLRLIYFSYDVKMKEKGDIPEGYSVSREKKERFSLILESASTNQTSMYLCASSLPGDTSYEQYFGPGTRLTVT.

The chain joins TRBV6-5 to TRBJ2-7; D is undetermined. CDR1 and CDR2 (germline): MNHEY, SVGAGI. V shed 0 bases and J shed 2 bases, with 8 bases lying between them. The CDR3 has 14 residues. The CDR3 loop reads CASSYSRPAYEQYF. The CDR3 nucleotides are TGTGCCAGCAGTTACTCGAGGCCGGCCTACGAGCAGTACTTC.